One sample yielded the 21 T cell receptor beta chains listed below, sequenced in a study of beta chain features in type 1 diabetes. Overall study results and limits: Type 1 diabetes patients had moderately but significantly shorter TCRB CDR3s in all four CD4+ subsets.

Their antigen targets remain unknown. Expressed TCRB transcripts were sequenced because the isolated RNA had all been reverse transcribed beforehand. The method was immunoSEQ multiplex PCR; TCRdb's version includes in-frame clones alone and lacks a portion of them. This table has 600,000 to 700,000 clones, around an eighth appearing once. The sample comprised naive CD4+ T cells from blood. The source is a man aged 25 to 45 with type 1 diabetes.

This clone has a handful of counts. The chain has TRBV9 and TRBJ1-5; the match to TRBD1 covers 9 bases. This CDR3 has 15 residues. The ends lost 3 bases at V and 5 bases at J; junction bases unmatched: 6. CDR1 SGDLS and CDR2 YYNGEE come from the germline V gene. In nucleotides, the CDR3 is TGTGCCAGCAGCGCCGGACAGGGGTTGGATCAGCCCCAGCATTTT. Translating it yields CASSAGQGLDQPQHF.

This clone came up a few times. For the CDR3, the DNA is TGTGCCAGCAAGGGACAGGGTTACAATGAAAAACTGTTTTTT. Protein: CASKGQGYNEKLFF. The chain employs TRBV2 and TRBJ1-4; 9 bases map to TRBD1. V was pared by 7 bases and J by 5 bases, with 5 bases of the junction left unmatched. This CDR3 comprises 14 residues. Per the germline V gene, CDR1 is SNHLY and CDR2 is FYNNEI.

This clone occurred a few times. V gene TRBV7-6 combines with J gene TRBJ1-6; D remains ambiguous. V lost 3 bases and J lost 9, with 9 bases in between. CDR1 is SGHVS, CDR2 FNYEAQ, per germline. The CDR3 is 13 amino acids. CDR3 sequence (DNA): TGTGCCAGCAGCTTGGGCGGTGGTTCACCCCTCCACTTT. Amino acid sequence: CASSLGGGSPLHF. Combining the CDR3 with reference TRBV7-6 and TRBJ1-6 gives the whole variable domain GAGVSQSPRYKVTKRGQDVALRCDPISGHVSLYWYRQALGQGPEFLTYFNYEAQQDKSGLPNDRFSAERPEGSISTLTIQRTEQRDSAMYRCASSLGGGSPLHFGNGTRLTVT.

The rearrangement uses TRBV29-1 and TRBJ1-5, with 8 bases identical to TRBD1. CDR1 is SQVTM, CDR2 ANQGSEA, per germline. The CDR3 loop spans 14 amino acids. The J segment lost 5 bases and the V segment lost 4 bases, leaving 7 bases of the junction unmatched. The CDR3 here is CSVAETGVDQPQHF. CDR3 coding DNA: TGCAGCGTTGCGGAGACAGGGGTTGATCAGCCCCAGCATTTT.

The rearrangement links TRBV4-3 to TRBJ2-1; no clear D. V was clipped by 1 base and J by 2 bases, with 12 bases between them. From germline, CDR1 is LGHNA and CDR2 YSLEER. This CDR3 comprises 16 residues. The CDR3 protein is CASSQGWAETYNEQFF. The CDR3 coding sequence is TGCGCCAGCAGCCAAGGATGGGCAGAGACCTACAATGAGCAGTTCTTC.

The gene calls are TRBV5-1 and TRBJ2-1; no firm D call. V lost 0 bases, J lost 6 bases, and 10 bases lay in between. The CDR3 has 14 amino acids. Germline V gene lookup returns CDR1 SGHRS and CDR2 YFSETQ. The CDR3 sequence: CASSLAWGSNEQFF. CDR3 nucleotide sequence: TGCGCCAGCAGCTTGGCCTGGGGTTCCAATGAGCAGTTCTTC.

The V and J genes are TRBV30 and TRBJ2-5; D is ambiguous. Germline CDR1 reads GTSNPN; CDR2 reads SVGIG (reference sequence). CDR3 length equals 12 residues. V was clipped by 2 bases and J by 3 bases, with 7 bases between them. The CDR3 nucleotides are TGTGCCTGGAGTCCCCCAGAAGAGACCCAGTACTTC. Its translation: CAWSPPEETQYF.

This clone was counted only a few times. The chain uses TRBV5-1 and TRBJ2-7; D is undetermined. The CDR3 spans 13 residues. Germline CDR1 SGHRS, CDR2 YFSETQ. The V gene lost 1 base and the J gene lost 0 bases, with 5 bases spanning the gap. Here the CDR3 reads CASSLTTSYEQYF. The CDR3 bases are TGCGCCAGCAGCTTGACCACCTCCTACGAGCAGTACTTC.

The rearrangement joins TRBV15 to TRBJ2-7; tentatively, D is TRBD1 (6 bases). Looked up from germline, CDR1 is LNHNV and CDR2 is YYDKDF (reference sequence). This CDR3 region has 16 residues. Trimming took off 3 bases at V and 4 bases at J, with 19 bases between the two ends. The CDR3 loop is CATSRVPGQFFYEQYF. The CDR3 DNA reads TGTGCCACCAGCAGGGTCCCAGGACAGTTTTTTTACGAGCAGTACTTC.

This clone was seen more than once but under ten times. The V call is TRBV5-1, the J call TRBJ2-2; 7 nucleotides align to TRBD2. The CDR3 has 16 amino acids. V was pared by 0 bases and J by 1 base, with 3 bases of the junction left unmatched. Germline CDR1 is SGHRS and CDR2 is YFSETQ. The CDR3 loop reads CASSLVAGENTGELFF. The CDR3 DNA follows: TGCGCCAGCAGCTTGGTGGCGGGGGAGAACACCGGGGAGCTGTTTTTT.

There are a few counts of this clone. The same CDR3 arises from other DNA sequences in this sample as well. This sequence joins TRBV7-9 and TRBJ1-1, with D hard to call. The CDR3 consists of 13 residues. V lost 2 bases and J 3 bases, leaving 7 bases between the germline ends. CDR1 and CDR2 (germline): SEHNR, FQNEAQ (reference sequence). The DNA for the CDR3 is TGTGCCAGCAGCTTATTTGAGGACACTGAAGCTTTCTTT. It specifies CASSLFEDTEAFF. Full variable domain (rest looked up from reference TRBV7-9 and TRBJ1-1): DTGVSQNPRHKITKRGQNVTFRCDPISEHNRLYWYRQTLGQGPEFLTYFQNEAQLEKSRLLSDRFSAERPKGSFSTLEIQRTEQGDSAMYLCASSLFEDTEAFFGQGTRLTVV.

V gene TRBV30 combines with J gene TRBJ1-4; D possibly corresponds to TRBD1 (5 bases). The length of the CDR3 is 16 residues. CDR1 is GTSNPN and CDR2 is SVGIG in the germline V gene (reference sequence). Trimming pared 3 bases from V and 4 bases from J, leaving 18 bases between. In nucleotides, the CDR3 is TGTGCCTGGAGCTCTATAACAGGCGGTGGTAATGAAAAACTGTTTTTT. Translated, it gives CAWSSITGGGNEKLFF.

This clone was recorded at least ten times. V is TRBV28 and J is TRBJ2-1, with 7 nucleotides matching TRBD2. Per the germline V gene, CDR1 is MDHEN and CDR2 is SYDVKM. V lost 4 bases and J lost 5; bases outside the gene matches: 8. The CDR3 is 15 amino acids. The CDR3 spells CASSSAGAGDNEQFF. The DNA of the CDR3 is TGTGCCAGCAGTTCCGCTGGGGCGGGGGACAATGAGCAGTTCTTC. Based on the CDR3 plus reference TRBV28 and TRBJ2-1, the full variable domain is DVKVTQSSRYLVKRTGEKVFLECVQDMDHENMFWYRQDPGLGLRLIYFSYDVKMKEKGDIPEGYSVSREKKERFSLILESASTNQTSMYLCASSSAGAGDNEQFFGPGTRLTVL.

This clone was counted between two and nine times. This chain joins TRBV2 and TRBJ2-7; TRBD2 is a possible D gene (5 bases). With 7 bases removed from V and 6 bases from J, the gap between germline ends came to 19 bases. The CDR3 length is 14 residues. Germline V CDR1 and CDR2: SNHLY, FYNNEI. CDR3 protein: CASTSRGRVREQYF. The DNA for the CDR3 is TGTGCCAGCACGTCTCGGGGAAGGGTGCGCGAGCAGTACTTC.

The V call is TRBV18, the J call TRBJ2-3; D unresolved. Trimming removed 2 bases from V and 4 bases from J, with 16 bases in between. Germline V gives CDR1 KGHSH, CDR2 LQKENI. The CDR3 spans 16 residues. CDR3 loop: CASSPSSRSNSDTQYF. The CDR3 nucleotides read TGTGCCAGCTCACCATCTTCGCGCTCTAACTCAGATACGCAGTATTTT.

The chain carries TRBV5-1 and TRBJ1-2; no definite D call. Germline V gene lookup returns CDR1 SGHRS and CDR2 YFSETQ. V shed 0 bases and J shed 3 bases, with 6 bases lying between them. The CDR3 loop spans 13 amino acids. Here the CDR3 DNA reads TGCGCCAGCAGCTTGGAAGGGTACTATGGCTACACCTTC. As protein: CASSLEGYYGYTF.

A note on this clone: A read error may produce the germline difference seen at one junction end. The chain's CDR3 is CASSLTGLPTDTQYF. The CDR3 DNA follows: TGTGCTAGCAGCTTAACTGGACTACCCACAGATACGCAGTATTTT. The chain carries TRBV7-7 and TRBJ2-3; possibly TRBD2 for D (6 bases). The CDR3 sequence is 15 residues long. Germline lookup yields CDR1 SSHAT and CDR2 FNYEAQ (reference sequence).

This chain connects TRBV7-6 to TRBJ2-5; D not resolved. Germline CDR1 SGHVS, CDR2 FNYEAQ. V lost 5 bases and J lost 3, with 13 bases in between. This CDR3 spans 14 amino acids. The CDR3 coding sequence is TGTGCCAGCAGCGCAACCAATTTCAAAGAGACCCAGTACTTC. Translated: CASSATNFKETQYF.

The J gene is TRBJ1-1, the V gene TRBV2, with D hard to call. Germline values: CDR1 SNHLY, CDR2 FYNNEI. Trimming removed 4 bases at V and 1 base at J, with 7 bases between. The CDR3 spans 13 residues. CDR3 nucleotides: TGTGCCAGCAGTGCATCACCGAACACTGAAGCTTTCTTT. Its translation is CASSASPNTEAFF.

This clone showed up just a few times. The V gene is TRBV19, the J gene TRBJ2-1; 7 bases line up with TRBD1. Germline loops: CDR1 LNHDA, CDR2 SQIVND (reference sequence). The CDR3 spans 15 residues. The trim removed 4 bases at V and 8 bases at J, leaving 11 bases unmatched. The CDR3 reads CASSTSTGSFDEQFF. CDR3 DNA: TGTGCCAGTAGTACTTCGACAGGGTCGTTCGATGAGCAGTTCTTC.

The V and J genes are TRBV12-5 and TRBJ2-3; no clear D gene. CDR1 and CDR2 (germline): LGHNT, FRNRAP. The CDR3 is made up of 15 amino acids. V lost 3 bases and J 3 bases, leaving 13 bases between the germline ends. The CDR3 sequence is CASGFIGSPTDTQYF. The CDR3 DNA reads TGTGCTAGTGGTTTCATCGGATCCCCGACAGATACGCAGTATTTT.